This TCR beta chain was documented in a study of beta chain features in type 1 diabetes. Study details: The patients were much like the healthy donors in age, gender and cell yields. All of the samples together had roughly 98 million sorted cells examined.

Findings and limits, study-wide: Still unanswered here is whether HLA type influences TCRB rearrangement. People with Type 1 diabetes carried modestly yet significantly shorter TCRB CDR3s in all four CD4+ subsets.

The investigators reverse transcribed all of the isolated RNA, so they sequenced expressed TCRB transcripts. Reads from naive, central memory and regulatory T cell samples averaged around 4 million. Assay: immunoSEQ multiplex PCR; the TCRdb copy retains only in-frame clones and omits some. In the table there are hundreds of thousands of clones, over 10% of which are singletons. Trimming cost V 5 bases and J 5 bases; bases outside gene matches: 11. The germline V gene has CDR1 LGHNA and CDR2 YSLEER. The CDR3 loop spans 16 amino acids. This clone was detected only a few times. Antigen: not known. V is TRBV4-3 and J is TRBJ2-3, with TRBD2 matching over 9 bases. The source of this sequence is a woman aged 18 to 35 with type 1 diabetes. The sequenced sample consisted of naive CD4+ T cells from blood. CDR3 region: CASSKQPGLAGDTQYF. The CDR3 region has the DNA TGCGCCAGCAGCAAACAACCGGGACTAGCCGGAGATACGCAGTATTTT.